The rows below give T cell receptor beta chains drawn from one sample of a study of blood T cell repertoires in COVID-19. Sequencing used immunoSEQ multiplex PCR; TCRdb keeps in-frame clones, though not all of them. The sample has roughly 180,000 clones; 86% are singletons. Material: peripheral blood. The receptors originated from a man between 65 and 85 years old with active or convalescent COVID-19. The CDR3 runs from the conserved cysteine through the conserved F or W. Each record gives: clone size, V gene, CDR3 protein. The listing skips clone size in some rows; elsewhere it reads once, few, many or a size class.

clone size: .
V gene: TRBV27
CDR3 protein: CASKNRGGTDTQYF

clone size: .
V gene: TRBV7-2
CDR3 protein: CASSLASGYTF

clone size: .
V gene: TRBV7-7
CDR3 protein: CASSFTGYGETQYF

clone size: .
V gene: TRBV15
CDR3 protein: CATSFEQGSYNEQFF

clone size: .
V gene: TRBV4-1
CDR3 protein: CASSSYSNPADYEQYF

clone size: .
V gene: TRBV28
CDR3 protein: CASSPHATPYGYTF

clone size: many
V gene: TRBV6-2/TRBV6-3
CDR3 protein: CASSYSMVRTGTANEQFF

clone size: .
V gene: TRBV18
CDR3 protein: CASSPSAGGNEQFF

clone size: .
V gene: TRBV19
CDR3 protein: CASSIGMTLAGGRFFF

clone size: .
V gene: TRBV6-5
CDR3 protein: CASSAGQTNTGELFF

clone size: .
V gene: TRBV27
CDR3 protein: CASSPNRWSAASNQPQHF

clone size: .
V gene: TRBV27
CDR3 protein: CASSLSRGLYGYTF

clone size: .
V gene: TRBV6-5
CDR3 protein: CASRSFQPQHF

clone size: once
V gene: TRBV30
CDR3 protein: CAWTQWGRNTEAFF

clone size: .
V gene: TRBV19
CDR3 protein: CASSIALSGVTEAFF

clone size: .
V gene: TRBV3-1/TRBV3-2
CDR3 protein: CASSQLREAGATDTQYF

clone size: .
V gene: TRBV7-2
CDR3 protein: CASSTRAYSPLHF

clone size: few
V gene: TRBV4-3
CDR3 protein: CASSQGEYGYTF

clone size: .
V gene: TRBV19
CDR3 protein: CASSIRREGYTGELFF

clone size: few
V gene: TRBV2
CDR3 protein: CASSVGYSNQPQHF

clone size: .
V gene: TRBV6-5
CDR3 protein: CASSQILFWF

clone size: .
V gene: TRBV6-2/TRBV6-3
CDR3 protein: CASSAQGLNNQPQHF

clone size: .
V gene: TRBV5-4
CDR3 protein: CASTLDRDYGYTF

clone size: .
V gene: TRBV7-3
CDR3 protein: CASSPQGLPTDTQYF

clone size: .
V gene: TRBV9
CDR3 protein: CASSVGGSFTGELFF

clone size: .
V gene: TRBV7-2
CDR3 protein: CASSPRGSTDTQYF

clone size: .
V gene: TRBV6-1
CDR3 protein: CASSDDRSSGNTIYF

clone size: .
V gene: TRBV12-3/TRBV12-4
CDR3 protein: CASTLASLNKAFF

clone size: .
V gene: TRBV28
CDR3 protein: CASSLGDRGYEQYF

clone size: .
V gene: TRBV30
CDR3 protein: CAWSVSGPQHF

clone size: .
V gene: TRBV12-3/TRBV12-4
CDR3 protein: CASGTGGEKLFF

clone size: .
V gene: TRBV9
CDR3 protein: CASSLDSPYGYTF

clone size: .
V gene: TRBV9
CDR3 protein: CASSPGTELYEQYF

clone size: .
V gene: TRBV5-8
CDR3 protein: CASSLGWGRQGPQHF

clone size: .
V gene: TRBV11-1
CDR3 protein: CASSLGQGLASEAFF

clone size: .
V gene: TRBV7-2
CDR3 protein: CASSSGGTGGARYTEAFF

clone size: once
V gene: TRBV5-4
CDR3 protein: CASSSTGSSTGELFF

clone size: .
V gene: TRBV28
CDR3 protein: CASSLQHRVTEAFF

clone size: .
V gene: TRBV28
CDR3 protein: CASSTPQGFTEAFF

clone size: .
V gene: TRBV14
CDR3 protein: CASSQSPGLAVNEQFF

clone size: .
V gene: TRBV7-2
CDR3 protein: CASNPGTFRGGYTF

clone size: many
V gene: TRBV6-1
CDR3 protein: CASSASRTGLLYGYTF

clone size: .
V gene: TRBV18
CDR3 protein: CASSPGQSWAGTF

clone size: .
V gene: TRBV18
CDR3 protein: CASSRTGGINEQFF

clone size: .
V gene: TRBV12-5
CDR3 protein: CASGLGQGGYTF

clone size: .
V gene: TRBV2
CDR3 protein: CASSDIAGSYNEQFF

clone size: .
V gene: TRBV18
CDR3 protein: CASSPTMGQGYEQYF

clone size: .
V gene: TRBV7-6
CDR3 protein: CASSLRDSGAGNTIYF

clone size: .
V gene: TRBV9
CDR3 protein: CASSGKRVQRTYNEQFF

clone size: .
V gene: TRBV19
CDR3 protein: CASSSAGTGTTEAFF

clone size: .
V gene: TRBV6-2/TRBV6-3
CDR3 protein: CASSYGRTATNEKLFF

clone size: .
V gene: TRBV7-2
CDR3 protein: CASSFTVNTEAFF